This T cell receptor beta chain was sequenced for a study of T-cell memory formation after mild COVID-19. Study results and caveats: Day 37-peaking second-wave clones had unconfirmed SARS-CoV-2 specificity. Some clones that responded were present in memory (sampled pre-infection), which suggests cross-reactive memory joined. Contracting CD4+ clones sat mainly in CM and EM; CD8+ in EMRA.

The authors produced TCR alpha and TCR beta cDNA libraries with sample barcodes and UMIs by 5'RACE using constant-segment primers. A single record per CDR3 protein comes from TCRdb applying MiXCR to the 5' RACE reads. Of roughly 170,000 distinct CDR3 sequences in the sample, about 18% were seen once. A word on this clonotype: The antigen remains undetermined.

CDR1 is SQVTM and CDR2 is ANQGSEA in the germline V gene. The CDR3 runs to 11 residues. The V and J ends lost 7 bases and 2 bases respectively, with 6 bases between them. V gene TRBV29-1 combines with J gene TRBJ2-1; D uncertain. Sequenced: PBMCs or a T cell subset sorted from them (not recorded which). This clonotype was sampled from a man aged 18-30 years who had mild COVID-19 (a few samples of this study predate the infection). Cell type and time point are not known. The CDR3 sequence is CSGAAYNEQFF. In DNA, the CDR3 is TGCAGCGGAGCAGCCTACAATGAGCAGTTCTTC.